The 11 T cell receptor beta chains below come from one sample, sequenced in a study of blood T cell repertoires in COVID-19. Measured with immunoSEQ multiplex PCR; TCRdb has only the in-frame clones, and not every one. Of 60,000 to 65,000 clones in the sample, around 80% were seen once. Material for sequencing was peripheral blood. The receptor set was obtained from a man in his sixties with COVID-19, enrolled during active disease.

The chain joins TRBV4-1 to TRBJ2-5; 14 bases are shared with TRBD2. The CDR3 contains 16 residues. Germline CDR1 and CDR2: MGHRA and YSYEKL. V lost 3 bases, J lost 5 bases, and 5 bases stayed unmatched. CDR3 region: CASSQMGLAGVETQYF. In DNA form, the CDR3 reads TGCGCCAGCAGCCAGATGGGACTAGCGGGAGTGGAGACCCAGTACTTC.

The chain uses TRBV28 and TRBJ2-3, with 10 bases matching TRBD2. In germline, CDR1 is MDHEN, CDR2 SYDVKM. The CDR3 spans 17 residues. V dropped 2 bases and J dropped 5; count of bases not matched to a gene: 10. The CDR3: CASSLGSSGSLGDTQYF. The CDR3 DNA is TGTGCCAGCAGTTTAGGCTCTAGCGGGAGTCTTGGAGATACGCAGTATTTT.

The CDR3 DNA is TGTGCCAGCAGTTTTATCCGGGAAAAACTGTTTTTT. Translating it yields CASSFIREKLFF. The gene calls are TRBV12-3 or TRBV12-4 and TRBJ1-4; D ambiguous. The CDR3 length is 12 residues. Trimming stripped 3 bases from V and 8 bases from J, with 7 bases between.

The rearrangement uses TRBV5-4 and TRBJ2-3; tentative D call: TRBD2 (5 bases). The CDR3 runs 14 residues. The germline CDR1 and CDR2 sequences are SGHNT and YYREEE (reference sequence). V was pared by 6 bases and J by 2 bases, with 13 bases between. CDR3 sequence (DNA): TGTGCCAGCAAACCTAGCACCCCCACAGATACGCAGTATTTT. It codes for CASKPSTPTDTQYF.

The gene calls are TRBV14 and TRBJ2-5; D unclear. Germline values: CDR1 SGHDN, CDR2 FVKESK. V lost 3 bases and J 7 bases, leaving 9 bases between the germline ends. This CDR3 is built from 12 residues. The CDR3 region has the DNA TGTGCCAGCAGCCAGAGCCAGCGGACCCAGTACTTC. Amino acids: CASSQSQRTQYF.

V and J are TRBV7-9 and TRBJ2-1, with D perhaps matching TRBD2 (5 bases). Trimming removed 2 bases from V and 6 bases from J, with 17 bases in between. This CDR3 has 16 amino acids. Germline V gene sequence: CDR1 SEHNR, CDR2 FQNEAQ (reference sequence). In nucleotides, the CDR3 is TGTGCCAGCAGCTTAAGCCGGGCTCCCGGGATCAATGAGCAGTTCTTC. Amino acid sequence: CASSLSRAPGINEQFF.

This clone occurred a few times. This chain joins TRBV5-6 and TRBJ2-3; D might be TRBD2 (5 bases). V lost 3 bases to trimming and J lost 4 bases, with 12 bases between them. The CDR3 spans 14 residues. Germline V lookup: CDR1 SGHDT, CDR2 YYEEEE. DNA of the CDR3: TGTGCCAGCAGCTCCCCCTCGGGGTCAGATACGCAGTATTTT. This sequence encodes CASSSPSGSDTQYF.

The CDR3 coding sequence is TGCGCCAGCAGCCAAGACGAGCTGACAGATACGCAGTATTTT. Amino acids: CASSQDELTDTQYF. The gene calls are TRBV4-1 and TRBJ2-3, with unresolved D. The CDR3 sequence is 14 residues long. V lost 0 bases to trimming and J lost 3 bases, with 7 bases between them. Germline CDR1 MGHRA, CDR2 YSYEKL.

CDR3 in amino acids: CASSPAQGIQYEQFF. CDR3 DNA: TGTGCCAGCAGCCCTGCCCAGGGCATTCAGTATGAGCAGTTCTTC. This sequence joins TRBV5-4 and TRBJ2-1; tentative D call: TRBD1 (5 bases). The V end lost 4 bases, the J end lost 8 bases, and 19 bases lay between the germline ends. The CDR3 is 15 amino acids. The V gene's germline CDR1 is SGHNT and CDR2 YYREEE (reference sequence).

The CDR3 DNA follows: TGTGCCAGCAGCCCTTACCGGGGGGGCGAAGAGACCCAGTACTTC. It translates to CASSPYRGGEETQYF. V and J are TRBV7-9 and TRBJ2-5; 8 positions agree with TRBD2. Looked up from germline, CDR1 is SEHNR and CDR2 is FQNEAQ (reference sequence). The J segment lost 3 bases and the V segment lost 5 bases, leaving 8 bases of the junction unmatched. This CDR3 has 15 residues.

This chain connects TRBV25-1 to TRBJ1-6; 8 bases agree with TRBD1. The V gene end was trimmed by 3 bases and the J gene end by 9 bases; junction bases not matched to a gene: 4. This CDR3 spans 14 amino acids. The V gene's germline CDR1 is MGHDK and CDR2 SYGVNS. CDR3 in DNA: TGTGCCAGCAGTGATTTAGGACAGGGTTCACCCCTCCACTTT. Translating it yields CASSDLGQGSPLHF.